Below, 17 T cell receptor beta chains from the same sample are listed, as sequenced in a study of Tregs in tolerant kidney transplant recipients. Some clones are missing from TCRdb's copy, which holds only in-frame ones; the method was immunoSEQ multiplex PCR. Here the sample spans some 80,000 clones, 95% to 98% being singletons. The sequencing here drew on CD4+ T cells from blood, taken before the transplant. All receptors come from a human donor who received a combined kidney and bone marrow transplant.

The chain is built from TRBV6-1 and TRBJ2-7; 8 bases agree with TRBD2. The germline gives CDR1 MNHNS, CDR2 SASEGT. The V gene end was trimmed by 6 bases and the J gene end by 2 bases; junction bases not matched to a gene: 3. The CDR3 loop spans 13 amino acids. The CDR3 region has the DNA TGTGCCAGCAGGAGAGCGGGAGCCTACGAGCAGTACTTC. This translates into CASRRAGAYEQYF.

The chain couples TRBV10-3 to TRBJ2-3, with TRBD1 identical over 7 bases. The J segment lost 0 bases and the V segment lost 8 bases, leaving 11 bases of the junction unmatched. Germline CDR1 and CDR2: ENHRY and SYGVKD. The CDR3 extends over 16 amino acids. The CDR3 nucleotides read TGTGCCATCGGTCCCGGGACAGCTAAAAGCACAGATACGCAGTATTTT. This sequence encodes CAIGPGTAKSTDTQYF.

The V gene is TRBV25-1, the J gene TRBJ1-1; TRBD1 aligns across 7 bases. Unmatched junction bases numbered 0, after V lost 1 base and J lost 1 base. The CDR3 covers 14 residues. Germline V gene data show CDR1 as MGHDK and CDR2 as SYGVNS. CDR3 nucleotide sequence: TGTGCCAGCAGTGAATCAGGGGGGAACACTGAAGCTTTCTTT. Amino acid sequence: CASSESGGNTEAFF.

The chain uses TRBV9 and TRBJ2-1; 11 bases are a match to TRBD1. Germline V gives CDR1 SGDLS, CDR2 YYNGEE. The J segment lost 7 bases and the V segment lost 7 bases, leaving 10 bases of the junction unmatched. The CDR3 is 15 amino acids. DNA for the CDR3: TGTGCCAGCGGCCCCGGGACAGGGGGTCGGAATGAGCAGTTCTTC. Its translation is CASGPGTGGRNEQFF.

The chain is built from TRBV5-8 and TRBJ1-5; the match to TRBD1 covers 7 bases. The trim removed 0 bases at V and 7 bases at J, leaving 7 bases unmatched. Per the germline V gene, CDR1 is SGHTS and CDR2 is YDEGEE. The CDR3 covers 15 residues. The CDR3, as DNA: TGTGCCAGCAGCTTGGGAGACAGGGTCGGGCAGCCCCAGCATTTT. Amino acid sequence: CASSLGDRVGQPQHF.

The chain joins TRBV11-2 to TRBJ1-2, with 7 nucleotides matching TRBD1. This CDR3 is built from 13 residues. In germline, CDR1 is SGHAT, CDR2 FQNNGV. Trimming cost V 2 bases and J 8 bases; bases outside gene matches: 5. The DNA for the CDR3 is TGTGCCAGCAGCTTAAGGGGGCTTCGGGGCTACACCTTC. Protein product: CASSLRGLRGYTF.

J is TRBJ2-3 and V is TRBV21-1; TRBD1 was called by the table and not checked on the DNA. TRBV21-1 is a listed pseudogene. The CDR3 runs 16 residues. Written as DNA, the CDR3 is TGTGCCAGCAGCAAGACAGGGGGTCTTTACACAGATACGCAGTATTTT. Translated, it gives CASSKTGGLYTDTQYF.

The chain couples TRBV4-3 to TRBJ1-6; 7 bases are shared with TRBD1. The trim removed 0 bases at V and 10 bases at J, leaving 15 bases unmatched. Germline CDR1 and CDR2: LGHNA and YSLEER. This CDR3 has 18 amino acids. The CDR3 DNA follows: TGCGCCAGCAGCCAAGATGTGAGAGGAAACTTAGGGGGCTCACCCCTCCACTTT. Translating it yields CASSQDVRGNLGGSPLHF.

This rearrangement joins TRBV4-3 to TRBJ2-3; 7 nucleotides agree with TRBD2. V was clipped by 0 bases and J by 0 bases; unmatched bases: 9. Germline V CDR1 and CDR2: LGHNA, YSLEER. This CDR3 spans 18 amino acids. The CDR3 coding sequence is TGCGCCAGCAGCCAAGATCCCCCACCCGGGGGGAGCACAGATACGCAGTATTTT. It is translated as CASSQDPPPGGSTDTQYF.

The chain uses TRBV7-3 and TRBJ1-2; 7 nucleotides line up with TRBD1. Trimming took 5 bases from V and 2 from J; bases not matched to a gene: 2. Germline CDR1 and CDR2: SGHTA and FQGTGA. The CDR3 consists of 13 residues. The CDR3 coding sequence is TGTGCCAGCAGCCCGGACAGGAACTATGGCTACACCTTC. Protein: CASSPDRNYGYTF.

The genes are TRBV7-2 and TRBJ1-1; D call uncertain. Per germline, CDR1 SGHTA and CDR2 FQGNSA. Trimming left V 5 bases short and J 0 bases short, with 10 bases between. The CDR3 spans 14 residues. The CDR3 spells CASSKLFLNTEAFF. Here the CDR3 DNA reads TGTGCCAGCAGCAAGCTATTTTTGAACACTGAAGCTTTCTTT.

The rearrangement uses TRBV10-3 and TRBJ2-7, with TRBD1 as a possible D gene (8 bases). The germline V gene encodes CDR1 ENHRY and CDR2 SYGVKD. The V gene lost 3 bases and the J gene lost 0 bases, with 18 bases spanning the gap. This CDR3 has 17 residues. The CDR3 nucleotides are TGTGCCATCAGTGACCAGGGGGCCCGGGACTACTCCTACGAGCAGTACTTC. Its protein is CAISDQGARDYSYEQYF.

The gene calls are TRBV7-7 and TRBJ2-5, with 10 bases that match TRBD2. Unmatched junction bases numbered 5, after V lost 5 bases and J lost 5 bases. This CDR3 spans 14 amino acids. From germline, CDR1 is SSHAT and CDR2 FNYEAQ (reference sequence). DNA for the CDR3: TGTGCCAGCAGCCACGGGACTAGCGAGGAGACCCAGTACTTC. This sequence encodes CASSHGTSEETQYF.

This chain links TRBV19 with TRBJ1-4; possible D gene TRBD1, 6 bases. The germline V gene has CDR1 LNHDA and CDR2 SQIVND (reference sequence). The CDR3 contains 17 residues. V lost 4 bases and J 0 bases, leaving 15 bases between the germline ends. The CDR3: CASSKRGRLATNEKLFF. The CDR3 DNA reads TGTGCCAGTAGTAAGAGGGGGAGACTTGCAACTAATGAAAAACTGTTTTTT. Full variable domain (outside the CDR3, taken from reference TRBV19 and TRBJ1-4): DGGITQSPKYLFRKEGQNVTLSCEQNLNHDAMYWYRQDPGQGLRLIYYSQIVNDFQKGDIAEGYSVSREKKESFPLTVTSAQKNPTAFYLCASSKRGRLATNEKLFFGSGTQLSVL.

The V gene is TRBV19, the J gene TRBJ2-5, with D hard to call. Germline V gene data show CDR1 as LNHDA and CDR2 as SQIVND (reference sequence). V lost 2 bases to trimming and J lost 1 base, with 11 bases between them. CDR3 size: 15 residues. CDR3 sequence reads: CASSISRYPQETQYF. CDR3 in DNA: TGTGCCAGTAGTATATCTCGCTATCCCCAAGAGACCCAGTACTTC.

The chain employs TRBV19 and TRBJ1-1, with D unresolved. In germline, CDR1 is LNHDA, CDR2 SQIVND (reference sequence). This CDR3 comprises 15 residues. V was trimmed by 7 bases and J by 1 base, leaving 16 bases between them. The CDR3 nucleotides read TGTGCCAGTAATCGGTATTTTGCCCCGAACACTGAAGCTTTCTTT. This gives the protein CASNRYFAPNTEAFF.

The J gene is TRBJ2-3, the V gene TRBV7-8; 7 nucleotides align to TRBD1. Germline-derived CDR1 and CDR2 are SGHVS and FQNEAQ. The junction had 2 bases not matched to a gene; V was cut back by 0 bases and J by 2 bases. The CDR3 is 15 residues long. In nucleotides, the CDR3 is TGTGCCAGCAGCTTAGCGGGACAGACCACAGATACGCAGTATTTT. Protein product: CASSLAGQTTDTQYF.